Following are 12 T cell receptor beta chains from one sample sequenced in a study of cytomegalovirus exposure and HLA in healthy donors. The PCR employed 60 Vbeta primers together with 13 Jbeta primers. TCRdb keeps only in-frame clones here, not all; method: immunoSEQ multiplex PCR. The repertoire has roughly 150,000 clones, 80% to 85% of them found once; the top ten carry 3% to 3.5%. Sequenced input: PBMCs. Source of these receptors: a male donor in good health and CMV-seronegative.

V usage is TRBV5-6 and J usage is TRBJ1-2; maybe TRBD1 (5 bases). CDR3 length equals 15 residues. V was trimmed by 5 bases and J by 4 bases, leaving 18 bases between them. Germline V lookup: CDR1 SGHDT, CDR2 YYEEEE. The CDR3 sequence: CASSDGGSVGYGYTF. CDR3 bases: TGTGCCAGCAGTGACGGGGGGAGCGTTGGCTATGGCTACACCTTC.

The chain links TRBV4-2 to TRBJ2-5, with 12 positions matching TRBD2. This CDR3 region has 21 residues. The V gene's germline CDR1 is LGHNA and CDR2 YNFKEQ. Trimming cost V 4 bases and J 4 bases; bases outside gene matches: 22. The CDR3 DNA sequence: TGTGCCAGCAGCCGCACACCCTCCTTTTTGACTAGCGGGGGAACTTCAGAGACCCAGTACTTC. Protein sequence: CASSRTPSFLTSGGTSETQYF.

The V call is TRBV19, the J call TRBJ1-5; unclear D gene. V was cut by 5 bases and J by 0 bases, with 11 bases left in between. CDR1 and CDR2 (germline): LNHDA, SQIVND (reference sequence). The CDR3 is made up of 15 amino acids. The CDR3 spells CASSHTKYSNQPQHF. As DNA, the CDR3 is TGTGCCAGTAGTCACACCAAGTATAGCAATCAGCCCCAGCATTTT.

This sequence joins TRBV18 and TRBJ2-5, with 8 nucleotides matching TRBD2. Germline lookup yields CDR1 KGHSH and CDR2 LQKENI. This CDR3 region has 17 residues. Trimming removed 1 base from V and 2 bases from J; junction bases left unmatched: 9. CDR3 in amino acids: CASSPLEMSGGQETQYF. The CDR3 bases are TGTGCCAGCTCACCACTTGAGATGAGCGGGGGTCAAGAGACCCAGTACTTC. Full variable domain (outside the CDR3, taken from reference TRBV18 and TRBJ2-5): NAGVMQNPRHLVRRRGQEARLRCSPMKGHSHVYWYRQLPEEGLKFMVYLQKENIIDESGMPKERFSAEFPKEGPSILRIQQVVRGDSAAYFCASSPLEMSGGQETQYFGPGTRLLVL.

The rearrangement joins TRBV11-2 to TRBJ2-5; 8 bases are shared with TRBD1. The end of the DNA is better explained by TRBJ2-7, so the J call may be wrong. Germline assignment: CDR1 SGHAT and CDR2 FQNNGV. This CDR3 is 14 amino acids long. CDR3 sequence: CASRRQGKSYEQYF. CDR3 sequence (DNA): TGTGCCAGCAGGCGACAGGGGAAAAGCTACGAGCAGTACTTC.

The gene calls are TRBV28 and TRBJ1-4; D gene ambiguous. With 2 bases removed from V and 7 bases from J, the gap between germline ends came to 8 bases. There are 13 residues in the CDR3. Germline V gene data show CDR1 as MDHEN and CDR2 as SYDVKM. The CDR3 protein is CASSLTGSEKLFF. CDR3 coding DNA: TGTGCCAGCAGTTTAACCGGGAGTGAAAAACTGTTTTTT.

The gene calls are TRBV7-2 and TRBJ2-7; 11 bases align to TRBD2. In germline, CDR1 is SGHTA, CDR2 FQGNSA. J gave up 6 bases and V 5 bases, and 12 bases lay outside the gene matches. The CDR3 loop spans 16 amino acids. CDR3 amino acids: CASSLQGTSGAAEQYF. The CDR3 coding sequence is TGTGCCAGCAGCCTCCAGGGGACTAGCGGCGCGGCCGAGCAGTACTTC.

This chain links TRBV27 with TRBJ2-5; D is unclear. The J call is in doubt because the DNA end fits TRBJ2-7 better. This CDR3 is 13 amino acids long. Germline CDR1 reads MNHEY; CDR2 reads SMNVEV (reference sequence). The CDR3 DNA reads as TGTGCCAGCAGTCTTCGCGATACTTACGAGCAGTACTTC. The encoded protein is CASSLRDTYEQYF.

The chain has TRBV27 and TRBJ2-1; D possibly corresponds to TRBD1 (6 bases). CDR1 is MNHEY and CDR2 is SMNVEV in the germline V gene (reference sequence). The length of the CDR3 is 13 residues. V was trimmed by 4 bases and J by 8 bases, leaving 12 bases between them. DNA of the CDR3: TGTGCCAGCAGTTCTTACAGGGTCGATGAGCAGTTCTTC. It codes for CASSSYRVDEQFF.

This clone turned up a few times. CDR3 DNA: TGTGCCAGTAGTAGCAGTCACTCTGGAAACACCATATATTTT. Its translation: CASSSSHSGNTIYF. This chain connects TRBV19 to TRBJ1-3; no clear D gene. The CDR3 is 14 residues long. Germline CDR1 reads LNHDA; CDR2 reads SQIVND (reference sequence). Trimming removed 4 bases at V and 0 bases at J, with 7 bases between.

This rearrangement joins TRBV29-1 to TRBJ2-1, with 9 bases identical to TRBD2. The V and J ends lost 6 bases and 9 bases, in that order; junction bases with no gene match: 6. Germline V lookup: CDR1 SQVTM, CDR2 ANQGSEA. CDR3 length: 12 residues. The CDR3 reads CSVELRGGEQFF. The CDR3 nucleotides are TGCAGCGTCGAATTGCGGGGGGGTGAGCAGTTCTTC.

This clone was observed a few times. CDR3: CASSTRQGALNEQFF. CDR3 coding DNA: TGTGCCAGCTCAACTAGACAGGGGGCCCTCAATGAGCAGTTCTTC. J is TRBJ2-1 and V is TRBV18, with 10 bases lining up with TRBD1. The CDR3 loop spans 15 amino acids. V dropped 5 bases and J dropped 6; count of bases not matched to a gene: 7. The germline gives CDR1 KGHSH, CDR2 LQKENI.